This TCR beta chain was sequenced during a study of blood T cell repertoires in COVID-19. Background on the study: PBMCs, B-cell-depleted T cells, or T cells provided the cDNA or gDNA that made up the material.

Between the trimmed V and J ends, which lost 3 bases and 5 bases, there was a span of 11 bases. CDR1 is MNHEY and CDR2 is SMNVEV in the germline V gene (reference sequence). The CDR3 is 13 amino acids. The method was immunoSEQ multiplex PCR; TCRdb's version includes in-frame clones alone and lacks a portion of them. The profile shows 200,000 or so clones, 85% of them singletons. The chain employs TRBV27 and TRBJ2-7; D unclear. Sequenced sample: peripheral blood. The source of this sequence is a man aged 50 or older who had recovered from COVID-19. This CDR3 is CASSFGPLNEQYF. CDR3 in DNA: TGTGCCAGCAGTTTTGGGCCTTTGAACGAGCAGTACTTC.